These 2 T cell receptor beta chains were all obtained from the same sample, sequenced in a study of radiotherapy plus CTLA-4 blockade in lung cancer. Clones were sequenced by immunoSEQ multiplex PCR, and TCRdb holds only the in-frame ones, with some missing. The profile shows roughly 45,000 clones, almost 65% of them singletons. The sample consisted of peripheral blood, taken from a patient treated with radiotherapy plus ipilimumab. The receptors here all came from a human donor with non-small cell lung cancer who had a partial response to radiotherapy plus ipilimumab.

DNA of the CDR3: TGTGCCAGCAGACCTCCAGGGCTAGAGACTGAAGCTTTCTTT. It specifies CASRPPGLETEAFF. This chain uses TRBV6-5 with TRBJ1-1, with D possibly TRBD1 on 5 matching bases. There are 14 residues in the CDR3. V lost 6 bases to trimming and J lost 5 bases, with 16 bases between them. Germline CDR1 reads MNHEY; CDR2 reads SVGAGI.

This clone appeared a few times. V usage is TRBV9 and J usage is TRBJ2-3, with TRBD1 matching over 8 bases. V shed 4 bases, J shed 2 bases, and the junction held 3 bases outside the gene matches. This CDR3 spans 14 amino acids. The germline gives CDR1 SGDLS, CDR2 YYNGEE. This CDR3 reads CASSSGQDTDTQYF. In DNA, the CDR3 is TGTGCCAGCAGCTCGGGACAGGACACAGATACGCAGTATTTT.